This TCR beta chain was sequenced in a study of blood T cell repertoires in COVID-19. Study overall: The study drew acute and convalescent COVID-19 samples from the United States, Italy and Spain. The analysed material was cDNA or gDNA that came from T cells, B-cell-depleted T cells, or PBMCs.

The authors' processing: Estimated nucleated cell counts came from reference gene primer amplification. Some clones are missing from TCRdb's copy, which holds only in-frame ones; the method was immunoSEQ multiplex PCR. The V and J calls and clone size are taken from that table; D and trimming were inferred from the DNA. The table lists roughly 160,000 clones, around 89% of them singletons, with around 24% in the top ten. This clone was observed a few times. The V end lost 0 bases, the J end lost 5 bases, and 8 bases lay between the germline ends. Per the germline V gene, CDR1 is SGDLS and CDR2 is YYNGEE. The CDR3 has 13 residues.

Source material: peripheral blood. The chain links TRBV9 to TRBJ2-5; TRBD1 is a possible D gene (5 bases). The receptor was isolated from a man aged 55 to 70 with acute or convalescent COVID-19. The CDR3 protein is CASSVGQSETQYF. Here the CDR3 DNA reads TGTGCCAGCAGCGTAGGACAGTCGGAGACCCAGTACTTC.